A selection of T cell receptor beta chains follows, all from one sample in a study of T cells after posttransplantation cyclophosphamide. Only in-frame clones appear in the TCRdb table, and some are missing; sequencing was by immunoSEQ multiplex PCR. The table lists tens of thousands of clones, with no singletons. The sample taken for sequencing was PBMCs. Receptors originate from a man aged 35 to 55 in good health, CMV-negative, and a related stem cell transplant donor. Both conserved end residues are part of each CDR3. Fields, in order: J gene, V gene, clone size, D gene, CDR3 protein, CDR3 DNA. A D gene is named only where the DNA matches it firmly. Not all rows give a size; the values are once, few, many and, for expanded clones, a class.

TRBJ2-2 TRBV7-8 many TRBD2 CASRKAGGNTGELFF TGTGCCAGCAGAAAAGCGGGAGGGAACACCGGGGAGCTGTTTTTT
TRBJ2-2 TRBV5-1 many . CASSLEEPDTGELFF TGCGCCAGCAGCTTAGAGGAGCCCGACACCGGGGAGCTGTTTTTT
TRBJ2-3 TRBV30 many TRBD1 CAWRQGSTTDTQYF TGTGCCTGGAGACAGGGGTCAACCACAGATACGCAGTATTTT
TRBJ2-3 TRBV9 many . CASSPRGIGSDTQYF TGTGCCAGCAGCCCCCGCGGGATTGGGTCAGATACGCAGTATTTT
TRBJ1-5 TRBV28 many . CASSLRREGQPQHF TGTGCCAGCAGTTTACGCAGGGAGGGTCAGCCCCAGCATTTT
TRBJ2-2 TRBV10-1 many . CAGPLGGEISNTGELFF TGCGCCGGTCCATTAGGCGGTGAAATATCGAACACCGGGGAGCTGTTTTTT
TRBJ2-2 TRBV14 . TRBD2 CASSQYGLAGQFAGELFF TGTGCCAGCAGCCAATATGGTCTAGCGGGACAGTTCGCCGGGGAGCTGTTTTTT
TRBJ2-5 TRBV11-3 many TRBD2 CASSETGGVGTQYF TGTGCCAGCAGCGAAACTGGGGGGGTTGGGACCCAGTACTTC
TRBJ2-7 TRBV7-3 many . CASSAAEGYEQYF TGTGCCAGCAGCGCCGCGGAGGGCTACGAGCAGTACTTC
TRBJ2-7 TRBV25-1 . TRBD2 CASSEHGGSSYEQYF TGTGCCAGCAGTGAGCACGGGGGGAGTTCCTACGAGCAGTACTTC
TRBJ1-2 TRBV7-8 many TRBD1 CASSLRGGPNYGYTF TGTGCCAGCAGCTTAAGAGGGGGCCCGAACTATGGCTACACCTTC
TRBJ2-6 TRBV9 many . CASSVAGGNGANVLTF TGTGCCAGCAGCGTAGCTGGAGGGAATGGGGCCAACGTCCTGACTTTC
TRBJ2-3 TRBV5-1 many TRBD1 CASSTRQGSGTQYF TGCGCCAGCAGCACGCGACAGGGATCGGGTACGCAGTATTTT
TRBJ1-3 TRBV6-5 many TRBD1 CASSPTGARNTIYF TGTGCCAGCAGCCCGACAGGGGCAAGGAACACCATATATTTT
TRBJ2-2 TRBV6-1 many TRBD1 CASRRGQSTGELFF TGTGCCAGCAGGAGGGGACAGAGCACCGGGGAGCTGTTTTTT
TRBJ1-5 TRBV6-1 many . CASSEIPGGWQPQHF TGTGCCAGCAGTGAAATACCAGGAGGATGGCAGCCCCAGCATTTT
TRBJ2-1 TRBV7-9 many . CASSLSASLYDEQFF TGTGCCAGCAGCTTATCGGCTAGTCTATACGATGAGCAGTTCTTC
TRBJ2-2 TRBV18 many TRBD2 CASSQLAGEIGELFF TGTGCCAGCTCACAACTAGCGGGAGAGATCGGGGAGCTGTTTTTT
TRBJ2-7 TRBV5-4 many TRBD2 CASSLTLAGPYEQYF TGTGCCAGCAGCTTGACTCTAGCGGGACCCTACGAGCAGTACTTC
TRBJ1-1 TRBV19 many . CASSIDRDNTEAFF TGTGCCAGTAGTATAGACAGGGATAACACTGAAGCTTTCTTT
TRBJ2-3 TRBV19 many . CASSKGRGANPTDTQYF TGTGCCAGTAGTAAGGGCAGGGGGGCGAATCCCACAGATACGCAGTATTTT
TRBJ1-4 TRBV18 many . CASSPPRRGVTNEKLFF TGTGCCAGCTCACCACCGCGCAGGGGCGTTACTAATGAAAAACTGTTTTTT
TRBJ1-1 TRBV7-9 many . CASSRAGFTEAFF TGTGCCAGCAGCCGTGCAGGGTTCACTGAAGCTTTCTTT
TRBJ2-5 TRBV28 few . CASSLTGETQYF TGTGCCAGCAGTTTAACCGGGGAGACCCAGTACTTC
TRBJ1-1 TRBV29-1 many . CSVEVHLNTEAFF TGCAGCGTTGAAGTACACCTGAACACTGAAGCTTTCTTT
TRBJ1-1 TRBV28 many . CASNLIQGPKAFF TGTGCCAGCAACTTAATCCAGGGGCCCAAAGCTTTCTTT
TRBJ2-5 TRBV19 many . CASEGGDQETQYF TGTGCCAGTGAAGGAGGGGATCAAGAGACCCAGTACTTC
TRBJ1-2 TRBV5-1 many . CASSLGLAIGGYTF TGCGCCAGCAGCTTGGGACTGGCCATAGGTGGCTACACCTTC
TRBJ2-6 TRBV18 many TRBD1 CASSRDRESLSGANVLTF TGTGCCAGCTCGCGCGACAGGGAATCCCTCTCTGGGGCCAACGTCCTGACTTTC
TRBJ2-3 TRBV9 many . CASSVGPSVGLHTDTQYF TGTGCCAGCAGCGTAGGACCGTCGGTGGGACTCCACACAGATACGCAGTATTTT
TRBJ1-2 TRBV7-2 many . CASSPGRGGAYGYTF TGTGCCAGCAGCCCAGGTCGGGGGGGCGCCTATGGCTACACCTTC
TRBJ2-7 TRBV7-8 many TRBD1 CASSSRDRGRYEQYF TGTGCCAGCAGCTCGAGGGACAGGGGGCGATACGAGCAGTACTTC
TRBJ1-4 TRBV4-2 many . CASSQVVDSSNEKLFF TGTGCCAGCAGCCAAGTAGTGGACAGCTCGAATGAAAAACTGTTTTTT
TRBJ2-6 TRBV7-9 many TRBD1 CASSLAQGAVGANVLTF TGTGCCAGCAGCTTAGCACAGGGGGCGGTTGGGGCCAACGTCCTGACTTTC
TRBJ2-1 TRBV10-3 many . CAISTGNEQFF TGTGCCATCAGCACGGGGAATGAGCAGTTCTTC
TRBJ1-4 TRBV2 many . CASGLREKLFF TGTGCCAGCGGACTGAGGGAAAAACTGTTTTTT
TRBJ2-7 TRBV9 . . CASSVNLLPYEQYF TGTGCCAGCAGCGTAAACCTACTACCCTACGAGCAGTACTTC
TRBJ2-7 TRBV5-1 . TRBD2 CASSSPSSGAKAYEQYF TGCGCCAGCAGCTCACCCTCTAGCGGAGCAAAGGCCTACGAGCAGTACTTC
TRBJ2-1 TRBV27 many TRBD1 CASKRDRGIREQFF TGTGCCAGCAAAAGGGACAGGGGAATCCGGGAGCAGTTCTTC
TRBJ2-7 TRBV27 many . CASSHSETYEQYF TGTGCCAGCAGTCATAGCGAAACCTACGAGCAGTACTTC
TRBJ2-7 TRBV29-1 many . CSVHIQDEQYF TGCAGCGTCCACATACAGGACGAGCAGTACTTC
TRBJ2-5 TRBV2 many . CASSDRGNPQETQYF TGTGCCAGCAGTGACAGGGGTAATCCGCAAGAGACCCAGTACTTC
TRBJ2-1 TRBV4-2 many . CASSHRNEQFF TGTGCCAGCAGCCACCGGAATGAGCAGTTCTTC
TRBJ2-7 TRBV18 few . CASSPDLSSYEQYF TGTGCCAGCTCACCCGACTTAAGCTCCTACGAGCAGTACTTC
TRBJ2-3 TRBV2 many . CASSDPELGGDTQYF TGTGCCAGCAGTGATCCCGAGTTAGGGGGAGATACGCAGTATTTT
TRBJ2-3 TRBV7-2 many TRBD2 CASSLASTSERDTQYF TGTGCCAGCAGCTTAGCCTCGACTAGCGAAAGGGATACGCAGTATTTT
TRBJ1-6 TRBV27 many TRBD1 CASSPGQGQSPLHF TGTGCCAGCAGTCCCGGACAGGGACAATCACCCCTCCACTTT
TRBJ2-7 TRBV5-5 many . CASTGEGYEQYF TGTGCCAGCACAGGGGAGGGCTACGAGCAGTACTTC
TRBJ2-7 TRBV19 many TRBD1 CASSIKLWTGIYEQYF TGTGCCAGTAGTATAAAACTCTGGACAGGTATCTACGAGCAGTACTTC
TRBJ2-3 TRBV6-5 many . CASSYSPGRTDTQYF TGTGCCAGCAGTTACTCGCCAGGGCGCACAGATACGCAGTATTTT
TRBJ1-3 TRBV7-2 many . CASSRTGISGNTIYF TGTGCCAGCAGCCGTACCGGGATCTCTGGAAACACCATATATTTT
TRBJ2-7 TRBV5-1 many TRBD1 CASSLAQGSYEQYF TGCGCCAGCAGCTTGGCACAGGGGAGTTACGAGCAGTACTTC
TRBJ2-5 TRBV28 many . CASSLTSSRGAETQYF TGTGCCAGCAGTTTAACGTCAAGCCGGGGGGCCGAGACCCAGTACTTC
TRBJ2-5 TRBV7-2 many . CASSLQETQYF TGTGCCAGCAGCCTCCAAGAGACCCAGTACTTC